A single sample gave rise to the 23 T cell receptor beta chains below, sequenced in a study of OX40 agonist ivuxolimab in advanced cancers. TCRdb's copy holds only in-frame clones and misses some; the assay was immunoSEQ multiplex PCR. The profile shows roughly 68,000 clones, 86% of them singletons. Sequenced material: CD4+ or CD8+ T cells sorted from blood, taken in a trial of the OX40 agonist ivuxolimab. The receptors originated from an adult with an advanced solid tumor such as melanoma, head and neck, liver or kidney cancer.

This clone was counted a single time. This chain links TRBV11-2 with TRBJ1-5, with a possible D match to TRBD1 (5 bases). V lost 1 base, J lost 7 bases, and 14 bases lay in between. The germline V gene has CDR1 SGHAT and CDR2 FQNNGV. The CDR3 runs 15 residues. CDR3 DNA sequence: TGTGCCAGCAGCTTAGCCCCCAGAGGGGTCCAGCCCCAGCATTTT. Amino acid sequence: CASSLAPRGVQPQHF.

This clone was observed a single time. This CDR3 reads CASSYPTGRQYF. The DNA for the CDR3 is TGTGCCAGCAGTTACCCCACAGGGAGGCAGTACTTC. V is TRBV6-5 and J is TRBJ2-7; D may be TRBD1 (6 bases). Trimming pared 2 bases from V and 9 bases from J, leaving 11 bases between. CDR3 length: 12 amino acids. The germline CDR1 and CDR2 sequences are MNHEY and SVGAGI.

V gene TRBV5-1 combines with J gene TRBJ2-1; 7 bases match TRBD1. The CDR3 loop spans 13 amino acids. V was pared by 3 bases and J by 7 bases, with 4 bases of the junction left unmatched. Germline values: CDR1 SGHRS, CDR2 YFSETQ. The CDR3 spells CASSSQGVNEQFF. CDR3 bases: TGCGCCAGCAGCTCCCAGGGGGTTAATGAGCAGTTCTTC.

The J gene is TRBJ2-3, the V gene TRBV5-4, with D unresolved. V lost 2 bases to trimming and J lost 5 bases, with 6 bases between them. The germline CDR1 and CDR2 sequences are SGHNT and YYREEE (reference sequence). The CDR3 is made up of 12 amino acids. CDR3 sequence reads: CASSLYLDTQYF. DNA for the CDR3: TGTGCCAGCAGCTTATATTTAGATACGCAGTATTTT.

In DNA, the CDR3 is TGTGCCAGCAGCCCAGGGGGGAGGATCACTGAAGCTTTCTTT. Its protein is CASSPGGRITEAFF. V and J are TRBV14 and TRBJ1-1; 7 nucleotides agree with TRBD1. J was trimmed by 4 bases and V by 4 bases; bases with no gene match: 6. The germline V gene has CDR1 SGHDN and CDR2 FVKESK. The CDR3 sequence is 14 residues long.

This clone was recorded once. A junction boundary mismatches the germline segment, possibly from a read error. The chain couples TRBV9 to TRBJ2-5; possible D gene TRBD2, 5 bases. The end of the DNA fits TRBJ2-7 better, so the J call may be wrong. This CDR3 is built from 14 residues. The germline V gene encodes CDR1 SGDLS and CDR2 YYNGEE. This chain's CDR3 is CASSVGGASDEQYF. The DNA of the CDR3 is TGTGCCAGCAGCGTAGGGGGAGCCTCCGACGAGCAGTACTTC.

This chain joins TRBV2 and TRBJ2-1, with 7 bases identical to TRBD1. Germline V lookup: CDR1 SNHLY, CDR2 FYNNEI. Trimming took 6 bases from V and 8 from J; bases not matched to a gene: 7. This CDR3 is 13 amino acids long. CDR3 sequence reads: CASSHLGQDEQFF. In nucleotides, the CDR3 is TGTGCCAGCAGCCATCTTGGACAGGATGAGCAGTTCTTC.

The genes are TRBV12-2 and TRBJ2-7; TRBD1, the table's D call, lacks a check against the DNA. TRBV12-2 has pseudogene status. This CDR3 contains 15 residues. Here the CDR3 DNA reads TGTGCAAGTCGCTTAGTAAAAGGACAGGGATACGAGCAGTACTTC. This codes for CASRLVKGQGYEQYF.

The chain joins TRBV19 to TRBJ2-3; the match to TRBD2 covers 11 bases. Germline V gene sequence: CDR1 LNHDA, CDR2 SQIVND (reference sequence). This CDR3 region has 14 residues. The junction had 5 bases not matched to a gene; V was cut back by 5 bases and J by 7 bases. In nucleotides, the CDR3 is TGTGCCAGTAGTTCGGGACTAGCGGTTCATACGCAGTATTTT. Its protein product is CASSSGLAVHTQYF.

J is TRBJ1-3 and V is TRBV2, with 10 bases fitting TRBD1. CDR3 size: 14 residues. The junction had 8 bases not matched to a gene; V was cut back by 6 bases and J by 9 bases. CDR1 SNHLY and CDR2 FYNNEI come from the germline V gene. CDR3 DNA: TGTGCCAGCAGAGCCGGGACAGGGGTCTTCACCATATATTTT. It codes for CASRAGTGVFTIYF.

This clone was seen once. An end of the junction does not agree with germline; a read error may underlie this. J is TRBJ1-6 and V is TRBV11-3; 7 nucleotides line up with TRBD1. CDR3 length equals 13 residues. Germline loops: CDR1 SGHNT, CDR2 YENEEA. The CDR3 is CANSSLTGTLLHF. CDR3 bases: TGTGCCAACAGCTCCTTGACAGGGACCCTGCTCCACTTT.

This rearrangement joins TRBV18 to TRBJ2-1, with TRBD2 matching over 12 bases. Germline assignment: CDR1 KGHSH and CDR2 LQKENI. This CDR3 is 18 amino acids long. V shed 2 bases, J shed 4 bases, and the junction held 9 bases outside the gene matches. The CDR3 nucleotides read TGTGCCAGCTCACCAATGATGTCTAGCGGGGGGGCTTACAATGAGCAGTTCTTC. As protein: CASSPMMSSGGAYNEQFF.

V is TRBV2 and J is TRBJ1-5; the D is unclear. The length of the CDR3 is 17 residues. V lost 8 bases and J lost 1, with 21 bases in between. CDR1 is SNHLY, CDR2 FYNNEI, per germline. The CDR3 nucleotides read TGTGCCAGCGCCAATAGCCAAGGGTACTTAAGCAATCAGCCCCAGCATTTT. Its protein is CASANSQGYLSNQPQHF. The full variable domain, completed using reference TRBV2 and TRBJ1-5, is EPEVTQTPSHQVTQMGQEVILRCVPISNHLYFYWYRQILGQKVEFLVSFYNNEISEKSEIFDDQFSVERPDGSNFTLKIRSTKLEDSAMYFCASANSQGYLSNQPQHFGDGTRLSIL.

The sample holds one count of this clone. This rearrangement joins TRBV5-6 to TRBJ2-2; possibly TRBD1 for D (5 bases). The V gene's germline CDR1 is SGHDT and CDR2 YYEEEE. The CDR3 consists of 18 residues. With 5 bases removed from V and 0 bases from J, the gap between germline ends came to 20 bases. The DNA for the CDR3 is TGTGCCAGCAGTCCCCAGGGATACAGGCCAACGAACACCGGGGAGCTGTTTTTT. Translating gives CASSPQGYRPTNTGELFF.

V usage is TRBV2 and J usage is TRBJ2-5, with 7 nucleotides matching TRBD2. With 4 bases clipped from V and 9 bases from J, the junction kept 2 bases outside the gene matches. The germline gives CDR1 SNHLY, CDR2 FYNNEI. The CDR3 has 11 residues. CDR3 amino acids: CASSGEGSQYF. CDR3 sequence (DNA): TGTGCCAGCAGTGGGGAGGGATCCCAGTACTTC.

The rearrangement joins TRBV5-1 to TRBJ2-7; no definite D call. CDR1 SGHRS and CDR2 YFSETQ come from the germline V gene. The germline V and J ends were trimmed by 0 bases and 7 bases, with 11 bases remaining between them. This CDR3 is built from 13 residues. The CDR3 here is CASSLGLSGEQYF. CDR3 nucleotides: TGCGCCAGCAGCTTGGGCCTCTCCGGGGAGCAGTACTTC.

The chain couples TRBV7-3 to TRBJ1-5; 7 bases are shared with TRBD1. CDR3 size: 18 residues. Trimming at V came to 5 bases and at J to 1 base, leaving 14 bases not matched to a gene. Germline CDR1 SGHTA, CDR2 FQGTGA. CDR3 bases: TGTGCCAGCAGCGACAAAGCGACAGGGTTTGGAAGCAATCAGCCCCAGCATTTT. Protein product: CASSDKATGFGSNQPQHF.

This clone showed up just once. The CDR3: CASSLQGTSDEQFF. CDR3 in DNA: TGTGCCAGCAGCTTACAGGGGACTTCGGATGAGCAGTTCTTC. The chain couples TRBV11-2 to TRBJ2-1; D could derive from TRBD1 or TRBD2 (6 bases each). The CDR3 contains 14 residues. Trimming shortened V by 2 bases and J by 8 bases, and 13 bases separated the two germline ends. Germline V gives CDR1 SGHAT, CDR2 FQNNGV.

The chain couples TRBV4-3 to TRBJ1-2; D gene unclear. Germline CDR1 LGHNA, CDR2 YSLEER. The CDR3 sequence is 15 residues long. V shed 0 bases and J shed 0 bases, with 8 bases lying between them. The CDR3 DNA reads TGCGCCAGCAGCCAAGATGGGTTTCCTAACTATGGCTACACCTTC. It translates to CASSQDGFPNYGYTF.

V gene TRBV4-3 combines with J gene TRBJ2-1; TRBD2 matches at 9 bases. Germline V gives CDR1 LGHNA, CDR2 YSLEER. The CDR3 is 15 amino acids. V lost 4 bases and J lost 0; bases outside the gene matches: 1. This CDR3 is CASSRGGASYNEQFF. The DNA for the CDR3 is TGCGCCAGCAGCCGCGGGGGGGCCTCCTACAATGAGCAGTTCTTC.

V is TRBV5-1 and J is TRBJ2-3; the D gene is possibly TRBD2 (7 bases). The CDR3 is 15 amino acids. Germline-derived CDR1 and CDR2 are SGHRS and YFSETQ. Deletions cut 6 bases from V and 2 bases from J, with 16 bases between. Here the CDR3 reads CASKRDNWNTDTQYF. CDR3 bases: TGCGCCAGCAAGCGGGACAACTGGAACACAGATACGCAGTATTTT.

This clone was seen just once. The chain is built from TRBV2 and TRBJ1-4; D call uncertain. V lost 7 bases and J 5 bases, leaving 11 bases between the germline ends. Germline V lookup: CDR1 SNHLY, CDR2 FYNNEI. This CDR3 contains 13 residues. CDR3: CASKGSPNEKLFF. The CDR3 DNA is TGTGCCAGCAAAGGGAGCCCGAATGAAAAACTGTTTTTT.

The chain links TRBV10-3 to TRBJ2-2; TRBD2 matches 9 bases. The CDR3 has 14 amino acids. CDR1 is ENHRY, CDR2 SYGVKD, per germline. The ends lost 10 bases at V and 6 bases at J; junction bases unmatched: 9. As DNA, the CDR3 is TGTGCCACCCTTAGCGGGGGAACAGCCGGGGAGCTGTTTTTT. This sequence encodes CATLSGGTAGELFF.